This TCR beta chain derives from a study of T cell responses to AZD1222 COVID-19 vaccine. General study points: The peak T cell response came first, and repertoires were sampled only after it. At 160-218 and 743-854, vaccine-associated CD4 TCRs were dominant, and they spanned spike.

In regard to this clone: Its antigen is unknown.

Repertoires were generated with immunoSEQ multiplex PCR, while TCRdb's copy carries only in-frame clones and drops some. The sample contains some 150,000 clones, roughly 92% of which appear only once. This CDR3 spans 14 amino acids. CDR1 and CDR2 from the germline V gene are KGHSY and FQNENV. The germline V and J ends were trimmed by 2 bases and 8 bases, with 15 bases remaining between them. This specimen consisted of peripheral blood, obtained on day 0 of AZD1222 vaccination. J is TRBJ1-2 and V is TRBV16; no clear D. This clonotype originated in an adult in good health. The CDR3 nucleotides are TGTGCCAGCAGCCAAATTTCCGGGAATAGCGGCTACACCTTC. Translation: CASSQISGNSGYTF.